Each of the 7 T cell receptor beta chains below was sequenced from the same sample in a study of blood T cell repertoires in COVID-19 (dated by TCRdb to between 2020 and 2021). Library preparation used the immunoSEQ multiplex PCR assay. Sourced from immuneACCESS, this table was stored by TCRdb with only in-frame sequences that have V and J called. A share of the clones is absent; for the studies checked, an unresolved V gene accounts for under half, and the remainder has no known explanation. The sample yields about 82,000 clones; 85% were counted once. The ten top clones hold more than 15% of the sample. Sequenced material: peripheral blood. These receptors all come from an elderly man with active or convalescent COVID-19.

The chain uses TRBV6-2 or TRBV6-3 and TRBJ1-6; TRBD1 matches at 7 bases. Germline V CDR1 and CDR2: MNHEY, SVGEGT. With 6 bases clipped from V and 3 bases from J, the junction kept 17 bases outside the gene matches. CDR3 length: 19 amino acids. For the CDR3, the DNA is TGTGCCAGCAGCGTGAGGCCTGGGACAGCTAATTTCTATAATTCACCCCTCCACTTT. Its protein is CASSVRPGTANFYNSPLHF.

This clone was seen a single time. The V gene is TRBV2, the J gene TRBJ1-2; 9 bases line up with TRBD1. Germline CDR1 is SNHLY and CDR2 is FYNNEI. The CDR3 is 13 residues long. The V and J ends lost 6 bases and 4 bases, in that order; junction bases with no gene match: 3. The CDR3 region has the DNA TGTGCCAGCAGGGAGGACAGGGGCTATGGCTACACCTTC. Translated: CASREDRGYGYTF.

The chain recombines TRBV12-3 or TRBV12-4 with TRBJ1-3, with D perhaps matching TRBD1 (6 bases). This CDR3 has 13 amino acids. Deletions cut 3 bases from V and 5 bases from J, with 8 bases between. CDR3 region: CASSLGTRNTIYF. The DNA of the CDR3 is TGTGCCAGCAGTTTGGGGACACGAAACACCATATATTTT.

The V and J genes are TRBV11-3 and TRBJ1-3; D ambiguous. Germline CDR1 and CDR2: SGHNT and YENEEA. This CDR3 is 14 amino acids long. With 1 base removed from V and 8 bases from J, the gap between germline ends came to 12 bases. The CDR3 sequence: CASSLGRGMDTIYF. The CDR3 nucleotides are TGTGCCAGCAGCTTAGGCCGGGGAATGGACACCATATATTTT. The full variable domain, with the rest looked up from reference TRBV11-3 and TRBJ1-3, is EAGVVQSPRYKIIEKKQPVAFWCNPISGHNTLYWYLQNLGQGPELLIRYENEEAVDDSQLPKDRFSAERLKGVDSTLKIQPAELGDSAVYLCASSLGRGMDTIYFGEGSWLTVV.

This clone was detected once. Here the CDR3 DNA reads TGTGCCAGCAGAAAACAGGGGGCGAACACCGGGGAGCTGTTTTTT. Translation: CASRKQGANTGELFF. The V gene is TRBV7-8, the J gene TRBJ2-2; TRBD1 matches at 8 bases. The CDR3 has 15 amino acids. Germline V gene data show CDR1 as SGHVS and CDR2 as FQNEAQ. V was pared by 6 bases and J by 0 bases, with 3 bases of the junction left unmatched.

DNA of the CDR3: TGTGCCACCAGTGACCTTAAGACTAGCGGGGGGGCAGATACGCAGTATTTT. Its protein product is CATSDLKTSGGADTQYF. The chain uses TRBV24-1 and TRBJ2-3, with 14 bases fitting TRBD2. After removal of 4 bases from V and 4 bases from J, the junction contained 6 bases not matched to a gene. The CDR3 is made up of 17 amino acids. Per the germline V gene, CDR1 is KGHDR and CDR2 is SFDVKD.

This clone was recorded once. CDR3 loop: CASSFARNTEAFF. CDR3 DNA: TGTGCCAGCAGTTTTGCGAGGAACACTGAAGCTTTCTTT. The chain links TRBV12-3 or TRBV12-4 to TRBJ1-1; no clear D gene. V gave up 3 bases and J gave up 1 base, with 6 bases separating them. CDR3 size: 13 residues.